Presented here are 20 T cell receptor beta chains from one specimen sequenced in a study of CXCR3-negative and CXCR3-positive naive CD8 T cells. Overall study results and limits: CXCR3-negative naive cells had less hydrophobic TRB CDR3s than did CXCR3-positive naive cells.

Their antigens are not known. The TRB cDNA libraries were prepared by 5' RACE with UMI labels. Using the 5' RACE reads, TCRdb records one entry per CDR3 protein without DNA. In total, the table holds about 94,000 distinct CDR3 sequences. The sample consisted of naive CXCR3+ CD8+ T cells from blood. The subset is: CD45RO-CCR7+CD27+CD95- naive CD8+ T cells expressing CXCR3 (TNR3+). These receptors originate from a human donor in good health. Some clones in this sample may be carry-over from other donors' samples.

This sequence joins TRBV27 and TRBJ1-1; TCRdb reports TRBD1, a call that lacks DNA to check it against. Per germline, CDR1 MNHEY and CDR2 SMNVEV (reference sequence). The CDR3 totals 14 residues. The chain's CDR3 is CASSLQGANTEAFF.

The chain employs TRBV28 and TRBJ2-7; TCRdb gives TRBD1 as the D gene, but with no DNA this cannot be confirmed. The CDR3 sequence is 16 residues long. Germline lookup yields CDR1 MDHEN and CDR2 SYDVKM. The CDR3 sequence: CASRSIRQGGGDEQYF.

V usage is TRBV4-3 and J usage is TRBJ2-2; no DNA is available, so the TRBD1 call from TCRdb remains unchecked. The germline V gene has CDR1 LGHNA and CDR2 YSLEER. The CDR3 has 16 amino acids. The CDR3 spells CASSPRQGANTGELFF.

The chain uses TRBV27 and TRBJ2-4; with no DNA, the TCRdb D assignment of TRBD2 cannot be verified. The CDR3 extends over 15 amino acids. Germline V gene lookup returns CDR1 MNHEY and CDR2 SMNVEV (reference sequence). The CDR3 here is CASSRTFDLKNIQYF.

The chain employs TRBV6-5 and TRBJ2-5; TCRdb returns TRBD2, unconfirmable since there is no DNA. CDR1 is MNHEY, CDR2 SVGAGI, per germline. This CDR3 contains 13 residues. The CDR3 protein is CASSYGTAQTQYF.

The CDR3 is CASSQGGSPGLAGIAYEQYF. The chain recombines TRBV14 with TRBJ2-7; TCRdb's D gene call, TRBD2, goes unchecked for lack of DNA. The germline V gene encodes CDR1 SGHDN and CDR2 FVKESK. This CDR3 has 20 residues. The full variable domain, completed using reference TRBV14 and TRBJ2-7, is EAGVTQFPSHSVIEKGQTVTLRCDPISGHDNLYWYRRVMGKEIKFLLHFVKESKQDESGMPNNRFLAERTGGTYSTLKVQPAELEDSGVYFCASSQGGSPGLAGIAYEQYFGPGTRLTVT.

V gene TRBV7-9 combines with J gene TRBJ2-1; TCRdb lists TRBD1, though no DNA is available to test this call. CDR1 is SEHNR and CDR2 is FQNEAQ in the germline V gene (reference sequence). This CDR3 contains 16 residues. This chain's CDR3 is CASTDNRQTTYNEQFF.

The chain is built from TRBV29-1 and TRBJ2-1; no DNA is available, so the TRBD2 call from TCRdb remains unchecked. The V gene's germline CDR1 is SQVTM and CDR2 ANQGSEA. This CDR3 has 13 residues. CDR3 sequence reads: CSAADGTVNEQFF.

V usage is TRBV28 and J usage is TRBJ2-7; no DNA is available, so the TRBD1 call from TCRdb remains unchecked. The CDR3 contains 14 residues. Per germline, CDR1 MDHEN and CDR2 SYDVKM. The CDR3 protein is CASSLLQGIYEQYF.

This chain connects TRBV7-6 to TRBJ2-3; TCRdb returns TRBD2, unconfirmable since there is no DNA. The CDR3 is 18 residues long. Germline assignment: CDR1 SGHVS and CDR2 FNYEAQ. CDR3 sequence: CASSLMEGPAGDQDTQYF.

The chain has TRBV27 and TRBJ2-1. CDR3 length: 14 residues. Germline V gene data show CDR1 as MNHEY and CDR2 as SMNVEV (reference sequence). CDR3 sequence reads: CASSLVAPYNEQFF.

V usage is TRBV6-5 and J usage is TRBJ1-2; the TCRdb call, TRBD1, lacks DNA for checking. Germline assignment: CDR1 MNHEY and CDR2 SVGAGI. The CDR3 totals 14 residues. The CDR3 sequence: CASSYSPGTYGYTF.

CDR3 residues: CASSFGDNTPQETQYF. The chain links TRBV6-5 to TRBJ2-5; TCRdb designates TRBD1, a call that cannot be tested without DNA. Germline V lookup: CDR1 MNHEY, CDR2 SVGAGI. This CDR3 is built from 16 residues.

The V gene is TRBV20-1, the J gene TRBJ2-1; TCRdb's D call, TRBD2, is unchecked because there is no DNA. Germline CDR1 is DFQATT and CDR2 is SNEGSKA (reference sequence). The CDR3 loop spans 13 amino acids. The CDR3 loop is CSEAGANSYEQFF.

J is TRBJ1-3 and V is TRBV12-3 or TRBV12-4. This CDR3 is 11 amino acids long. The CDR3 is CASNLGNTIYF.

This sequence joins TRBV7-6 and TRBJ2-1; TCRdb reports TRBD1, a call that lacks DNA to check it against. The length of the CDR3 is 17 residues. Looked up from germline, CDR1 is SGHVS and CDR2 is FNYEAQ. CDR3 sequence: CASSLIAAGANYNEQFF.

V usage is TRBV9 and J usage is TRBJ2-7; TCRdb designates TRBD1, a call that cannot be tested without DNA. The CDR3 contains 17 residues. The V gene's germline CDR1 is SGDLS and CDR2 YYNGEE. The CDR3 region is CASSASRDGGSGYEQYF.

CDR3 region: CASSPPGLAIYEQYF. V usage is TRBV7-9 and J usage is TRBJ2-7; TCRdb proposes TRBD2, but this gene call is untestable without DNA. Per germline, CDR1 SEHNR and CDR2 FQNEAQ (reference sequence). This CDR3 region has 15 residues.

The chain combines TRBV15 with TRBJ1-2; checking the TCRdb D call of TRBD1 is not possible without DNA. This CDR3 has 14 amino acids. Looked up from germline, CDR1 is LNHNV and CDR2 is YYDKDF (reference sequence). CDR3 residues: CATSRDAPNYGYTF.

The rearrangement uses TRBV6-2 or TRBV6-3 and TRBJ2-7; the TRBD1 assignment by TCRdb is unverifiable without DNA. This CDR3 has 15 residues. Germline V gene lookup returns CDR1 MNHEY and CDR2 SVGEGT. This chain's CDR3 is CASSFQEGRVDEQYF.